These 29 T cell receptor beta chains share one sample of origin, sequenced in a study of blood T cell repertoires in COVID-19. Sequenced by immunoSEQ multiplex PCR; TCRdb stores in-frame clones only, minus some. The sample carries a few hundred thousand clones, roughly 84% recorded once. The specimen sequenced was peripheral blood. These receptors all stem from a woman between 50 and 59 years old with acute or convalescent COVID-19.

The CDR3, as DNA: TGTGCCAGCAGTTTCCCAGGCACTGAAGCTTTCTTT. This translates into CASSFPGTEAFF. The chain couples TRBV28 to TRBJ1-1, with no clear D. Germline V gene lookup returns CDR1 MDHEN and CDR2 SYDVKM. The CDR3 is 12 residues long. V lost 3 bases to trimming and J lost 4 bases, with 6 bases between them.

The chain recombines TRBV28 with TRBJ2-2; D is unclear. V lost 3 bases, J lost 6 bases, and 5 bases lay in between. Germline-derived CDR1 and CDR2 are MDHEN and SYDVKM. This CDR3 is 12 amino acids long. The CDR3 loop is CASSLSAGELFF. In nucleotides, the CDR3 is TGTGCCAGCAGTTTGAGCGCCGGGGAGCTGTTTTTT.

A few counts support this clone. V gene TRBV19 combines with J gene TRBJ1-1; D unresolved. The germline CDR1 and CDR2 sequences are LNHDA and SQIVND (reference sequence). V was shortened by 4 bases and J by 9 bases, with 6 bases between the two germline ends. The CDR3 is made up of 10 amino acids. CDR3 region: CASSTYKAFF. The CDR3 DNA sequence: TGTGCCAGTAGTACTTATAAAGCTTTCTTT.

This rearrangement joins TRBV6-5 to TRBJ1-2; TRBD1 matches at 10 bases. Trimming removed 6 bases from V and 7 bases from J; junction bases left unmatched: 8. Germline V CDR1 and CDR2: MNHEY, SVGAGI. The CDR3 sequence is 14 residues long. The CDR3 spells CASRSGQGKSGYTF. As DNA, the CDR3 is TGTGCCAGCAGGTCGGGACAGGGGAAGTCTGGCTACACCTTC.

This clone was found a few times. The gene calls are TRBV2 and TRBJ1-6, with D perhaps matching TRBD1 (5 bases). Germline V lookup: CDR1 SNHLY, CDR2 FYNNEI. This CDR3 comprises 14 residues. Between the trimmed V and J ends, which lost 7 bases and 5 bases, there was a span of 12 bases. CDR3 loop: CASNPRANNSPLHF. The CDR3 coding sequence is TGTGCCAGCAATCCCAGGGCAAATAATTCACCCCTCCACTTT.

This chain uses TRBV28 with TRBJ1-2; D possibly corresponds to TRBD1 (5 bases). Per germline, CDR1 MDHEN and CDR2 SYDVKM. CDR3 size: 14 residues. Trimming removed 7 bases at V and 4 bases at J, with 16 bases between. The CDR3 DNA sequence: TGTGCCAGCACTAGGCCAGGGCAGTTCTATGGCTACACCTTC. It codes for CASTRPGQFYGYTF.

The CDR3 sequence is CASSLDRAANYGYTF. The CDR3 nucleotides read TGTGCCAGCAGTTTGGACAGGGCTGCAAACTATGGCTACACCTTC. This chain connects TRBV6-5 to TRBJ1-2, with 8 nucleotides matching TRBD1. V shed 4 bases and J 2 bases; nucleotides not matched to a gene: 6. The CDR3 is 15 residues long. Germline loops: CDR1 MNHEY, CDR2 SVGAGI.

This clone came up once. The rearrangement joins TRBV7-8 to TRBJ1-2; no definite D call. V lost 0 bases and J 2 bases, leaving 10 bases between the germline ends. The CDR3 is 15 amino acids. Germline loops: CDR1 SGHVS, CDR2 FQNEAQ. In DNA, the CDR3 is TGTGCCAGCAGCTTAGCGGCAGGAGGAAACTATGGCTACACCTTC. This encodes CASSLAAGGNYGYTF.

The V call is TRBV4-3, the J call TRBJ1-2; TRBD1 might be the D (5 bases). Germline CDR1 and CDR2: LGHNA and YSLEER. The CDR3 consists of 14 residues. V was pared by 5 bases and J by 2 bases, with 12 bases between. The CDR3 coding sequence is TGCGCCAGCAGCGAGGGGAGGGGAAACTATGGCTACACCTTC. Its translation is CASSEGRGNYGYTF.

The chain couples TRBV28 to TRBJ1-2; D ambiguous. Trimming took off 10 bases at V and 7 bases at J, with 19 bases between the two ends. CDR1 is MDHEN and CDR2 is SYDVKM in the germline V gene. The CDR3 totals 13 residues. CDR3 sequence reads: CATFGGRGIGYTF. Here the CDR3 DNA reads TGTGCCACCTTTGGAGGGCGGGGAATTGGCTACACCTTC.

The chain joins TRBV5-1 to TRBJ1-2; D might be TRBD1 (5 bases). This CDR3 has 16 residues. V was trimmed by 0 bases and J by 0 bases, leaving 12 bases between them. CDR1 is SGHRS and CDR2 is YFSETQ in the germline V gene. This chain's CDR3 is CASSLGGVPANYGYTF. CDR3 coding DNA: TGCGCCAGCAGCTTGGGGGGGGTCCCAGCTAACTATGGCTACACCTTC.

This clone has a single count. This chain uses TRBV5-5 with TRBJ2-1; 10 nucleotides line up with TRBD2. Losses at the gene ends were 2 bases for V and 4 bases for J; bases not matched to a gene: 3. Germline V gene sequence: CDR1 SGHKS, CDR2 YYEKEE (reference sequence). This CDR3 has 15 residues. CDR3 nucleotide sequence: TGTGCCAGCAGCTTAAGGACTAGCGGTTACAATGAGCAGTTCTTC. Protein product: CASSLRTSGYNEQFF.

The chain carries TRBV3-1 (or the pseudogene TRBV3-2) and TRBJ1-1, with D maybe TRBD1 (5 bases). Per germline, CDR1 LGHDT and CDR2 YNNKEL (reference sequence). The CDR3 is 14 residues long. V dropped 1 base and J dropped 4 bases, with 10 bases sitting between them. The DNA for the CDR3 is TGTGCCAGCAGCCAAGTTCGGGGGGTCACTGAAGCTTTCTTT. Residues: CASSQVRGVTEAFF.

The chain links TRBV27 to TRBJ1-2, with D uncertain. This CDR3 region has 13 residues. Trimming removed 1 base from V and 6 bases from J, with 9 bases in between. Germline-derived CDR1 and CDR2 are MNHEY and SMNVEV (reference sequence). In DNA form, the CDR3 reads TGTGCCAGCAGTTTATTTGGGCCTCATGGCTACACCTTC. Translation gives CASSLFGPHGYTF.

This clone came up once. The J gene is TRBJ2-3, the V gene TRBV9; D gene uncertain. The CDR3 sequence is 15 residues long. V dropped 0 bases and J dropped 2 bases, with 10 bases sitting between them. From germline, CDR1 is SGDLS and CDR2 YYNGEE. The CDR3 DNA sequence: TGTGCCAGCAGCGTAGGCGTACAGTTCACAGATACGCAGTATTTT. Its translation is CASSVGVQFTDTQYF.

The V and J genes are TRBV5-4 and TRBJ1-1; 8 positions agree with TRBD1. Germline CDR1 SGHNT, CDR2 YYREEE (reference sequence). After removal of 3 bases from V and 5 bases from J, the junction contained 3 bases not matched to a gene. CDR3 length: 13 amino acids. The CDR3 nucleotides are TGTGCCAGCAGCTCACAGGGGGGTACTGAAGCTTTCTTT. Its translation is CASSSQGGTEAFF.

V gene TRBV28 combines with J gene TRBJ1-5, with 7 positions matching TRBD1. Germline trimming cut 6 bases from V and 2 bases from J; bases unmatched to any gene: 7. CDR1 is MDHEN and CDR2 is SYDVKM in the germline V gene. This CDR3 is built from 15 residues. CDR3 region: CASRTGALGNQPQHF. In DNA form, the CDR3 reads TGTGCCAGCAGAACAGGGGCCCTTGGCAATCAGCCCCAGCATTTT.

The sample holds one count of this clone. The chain couples TRBV28 to TRBJ1-6; weak D call: TRBD1 (5 bases). The CDR3 is made up of 15 amino acids. Germline CDR1 and CDR2: MDHEN and SYDVKM. Deletions cut 5 bases from V and 8 bases from J, with 16 bases between. CDR3 sequence reads: CASSGGRGRYSPLHF. The CDR3 coding sequence is TGTGCCAGCAGTGGTGGAAGGGGTAGGTATTCACCCCTCCACTTT. Full variable domain (outside the CDR3, taken from reference TRBV28 and TRBJ1-6): DVKVTQSSRYLVKRTGEKVFLECVQDMDHENMFWYRQDPGLGLRLIYFSYDVKMKEKGDIPEGYSVSREKKERFSLILESASTNQTSMYLCASSGGRGRYSPLHFGNGTRLTVT.

V usage is TRBV19 and J usage is TRBJ1-1; D not certain. V lost 0 bases, J lost 0 bases, and 11 bases lay in between. The CDR3 consists of 16 residues. Germline V gene data show CDR1 as LNHDA and CDR2 as SQIVND (reference sequence). The CDR3 spells CASSIDRTGMNTEAFF. CDR3 in DNA: TGTGCCAGTAGTATAGATCGAACGGGTATGAACACTGAAGCTTTCTTT.

This clone was seen only once. The gene calls are TRBV18 and TRBJ2-2; D is ambiguous. The CDR3 contains 13 residues. The V end was cut by 3 bases, the J end by 4 bases, with 6 bases between. Germline V CDR1 and CDR2: KGHSH, LQKENI. This CDR3 is CASSPELTGELFF. The CDR3 region has the DNA TGTGCCAGCTCACCGGAGCTCACCGGGGAGCTGTTTTTT. The whole variable domain, remainder taken from reference TRBV18 and TRBJ2-2, is NAGVMQNPRHLVRRRGQEARLRCSPMKGHSHVYWYRQLPEEGLKFMVYLQKENIIDESGMPKERFSAEFPKEGPSILRIQQVVRGDSAAYFCASSPELTGELFFGEGSRLTVL.

The chain employs TRBV12-3 or TRBV12-4 and TRBJ1-3, with unresolved D. Trimming pared 2 bases from V and 4 bases from J, leaving 6 bases between. The CDR3 has 13 amino acids. This CDR3 reads CASSLFQGNTIYF. As DNA, the CDR3 is TGTGCCAGCAGTTTATTTCAGGGAAACACCATATATTTT.

The rearrangement joins TRBV2 to TRBJ1-2; D call uncertain. Germline V CDR1 and CDR2: SNHLY, FYNNEI. The CDR3 is made up of 17 amino acids. V was shortened by 2 bases and J by 4 bases, with 20 bases between the two germline ends. The CDR3: CASSEQGAGSYTYGYTF. The CDR3 DNA reads TGTGCCAGCAGTGAACAAGGTGCAGGCTCTTACACCTATGGCTACACCTTC.

The gene calls are TRBV10-3 and TRBJ2-1; 8 nucleotides line up with TRBD2. The V gene's germline CDR1 is ENHRY and CDR2 SYGVKD. The junction had 1 base not matched to a gene; V was cut back by 6 bases and J by 0 bases. The CDR3 is 14 amino acids. DNA for the CDR3: TGTGCCATCAGACGGGAGGGCTCCTACAATGAGCAGTTCTTC. It codes for CAIRREGSYNEQFF.

The chain uses TRBV25-1 and TRBJ1-2; a possible D gene is TRBD1 (6 bases). Trimming took 5 bases from V and 6 from J, leaving 10 bases between them. This CDR3 is 12 amino acids long. CDR1 and CDR2 (germline): MGHDK, SYGVNS. CDR3: CASSQGKDGYTF. CDR3 bases: TGTGCCAGCAGTCAGGGGAAAGATGGCTACACCTTC.

The chain carries TRBV5-1 and TRBJ2-3; 8 nucleotides line up with TRBD1. V shed 4 bases, J shed 3 bases, and the junction held 10 bases outside the gene matches. CDR3 length equals 16 residues. The germline V gene encodes CDR1 SGHRS and CDR2 YFSETQ. The DNA for the CDR3 is TGCGCCAGCAGCCCAGCCGACAGGGGACCAACAGATACGCAGTATTTT. It yields the protein CASSPADRGPTDTQYF.

This clone was observed a few times. The DNA for the CDR3 is TGCGCCAGCAGTTCGGGAGGGACGGGAGAGACCCAGTACTTC. It specifies CASSSGGTGETQYF. This chain uses TRBV10-1 with TRBJ2-5, with 8 bases aligning to TRBD2. The trim removed 5 bases at V and 4 bases at J, leaving 6 bases unmatched. Germline V gene sequence: CDR1 WNHNN, CDR2 SYGVQD (reference sequence). The CDR3 runs 14 residues.

The V and J genes are TRBV6-5 and TRBJ2-7, with a possible D match to TRBD2 (6 bases). The CDR3 length is 14 residues. Germline assignment: CDR1 MNHEY and CDR2 SVGAGI. V shed 2 bases and J shed 10 bases, with 18 bases lying between them. Written as DNA, the CDR3 is TGTGCCAGCAGTTACCGAACGGAGGGAGCGGACCAGTACTTC. Its translation: CASSYRTEGADQYF.

The chain employs TRBV24-1 and TRBJ1-2; 7 bases align to TRBD1. The V gene's germline CDR1 is KGHDR and CDR2 SFDVKD. The trim removed 4 bases at V and 4 bases at J, leaving 2 bases unmatched. The CDR3 has 13 amino acids. The DNA of the CDR3 is TGTGCCACCAGTGAAAGGACAGGCTATGGCTACACCTTC. Its protein product is CATSERTGYGYTF.

The chain joins TRBV5-8 to TRBJ2-3; maybe TRBD1 (6 bases). This CDR3 comprises 13 residues. V was pared by 3 bases and J by 5 bases, with 10 bases between. Germline V gene sequence: CDR1 SGHTS, CDR2 YDEGEE. The CDR3: CASSSAGEDTQYF. Here the CDR3 DNA reads TGTGCCAGCAGCTCAGCAGGGGAAGATACGCAGTATTTT.